The rows below give T cell receptor beta chains drawn from one sample of a study of identical twins. One entry per CDR3 protein, called by TCRdb with MiXCR from the 5' RACE reads. The table shows 500,000 to 700,000 distinct CDR3 sequences, with just over 7% occurring only once. A further study also used this sample, focusing on yellow fever vaccine responses in identical twins.

The sequencing input was PBMCs. Receptors originate from a woman between 18 and 30 years old in good health. The CDR3 runs from the conserved cysteine through the conserved F or W. The D gene is left open where the match is weak. A row's size may be missing; if present it is once, few, many or a size class.

>TRBV5-1|-|many|TRBJ1-2
CASSFDSPYGYTF
TGCGCCAGCAGCTTCGACAGTCCTTATGGCTACACCTTC
>TRBV7-9|-|few|TRBJ1-6
CASSLEGWGLNSPLHF
TGTGCCAGCAGCTTAGAAGGATGGGGCCTCAATTCACCCCTCCACTTT
>TRBV7-8|-|few|TRBJ2-3
CASSRTTIGDTQYF
TGTGCCAGCAGCCGGACTACCATAGGGGATACGCAGTATTTT
>TRBV10-3|-|many|TRBJ2-1
CATAGDNEQFF
TGTGCCACTGCCGGGGACAATGAGCAGTTCTTC
>TRBV2|-|few|TRBJ1-1
CASSEAVNTEAFF
TGTGCCAGCAGTGAAGCGGTGAACACTGAAGCTTTCTTT
>TRBV7-8|-|many|TRBJ2-1
CASSLGRTGEQFF
TGTGCCAGCAGCTTAGGCCGGACGGGTGAGCAGTTCTTC
>TRBV11-1|-|-|TRBJ2-2
CASSLAQGGTDANTGELFF
TGTGCCAGCAGCTTAGCGCAGGGCGGGACAGATGCGAACACCGGGGAGCTGTTTTTT
>TRBV12-3/TRBV12-4|-|many|TRBJ2-7
CASSFGSYEQYF
TGTGCCAGCAGTTTCGGGTCATACGAGCAGTACTTC
>TRBV27|-|few|TRBJ1-1
CASIPRLGTEAFF
TGTGCCAGCATTCCAAGGTTGGGCACTGAAGCTTTCTTT
>TRBV19|TRBD2|few|TRBJ2-5
CASSILAGHETQYF
TGTGCCAGTAGTATACTAGCGGGGCATGAGACCCAGTACTTC
>TRBV10-3|TRBD2|few|TRBJ2-2
CAARGGTEDTGELFF
TGTGCCGCCCGCGGGGGAACTGAGGACACCGGGGAGCTGTTTTTT